This is a list of T cell receptor beta chains from one sample in a study of beta chain features in type 1 diabetes. Produced via immunoSEQ multiplex PCR; TCRdb's table is partial and in-frame only. Among about 220,000 clones listed, approximately 11% were seen once. The sequenced sample consisted of central memory CD4+ T cells from blood. All receptors derive from a man younger than 35 in good health. CDR3s include the opening cysteine and the closing phenylalanine or tryptophan. D genes are given only for firm matches. Clone size is stated in some rows and not others, as once, few, many or a class when expanded.

size	V	D	J	DNA	CDR3
few	TRBV5-4	-	TRBJ2-3	TGTGCCAGTACTCCGGGGGATGGAGATACGCAGTATTTT	CASTPGDGDTQYF
few	TRBV15	-	TRBJ2-5	TGTGCCACCAGCAGAGCAGGGTCCCAAGAGACCCAGTACTTC	CATSRAGSQETQYF
-	TRBV12-5	TRBD1	TRBJ1-2	TGTGCTAGTGGTTTGGTAGCGACAGGGCAATATGGCTACACCTTC	CASGLVATGQYGYTF
few	TRBV19	-	TRBJ2-5	TGTGCCAGTAGTCCCTGGGGAGAGACCCAGTACTTC	CASSPWGETQYF
-	TRBV25-1	-	TRBJ2-1	TGTGCCAGCAGTGAGTGGACCGTCTACAATGAGCAGTTCTTC	CASSEWTVYNEQFF
few	TRBV10-3	-	TRBJ2-5	TGTGCCATCAGTGAAGGTTCAGAGACCCAGTACTTC	CAISEGSETQYF
few	TRBV4-2	TRBD2	TRBJ2-2	TGTGCCAGCAGCCAAGTAGCGGGAGATACCGGGGAGCTGTTTTTT	CASSQVAGDTGELFF
-	TRBV4-2	-	TRBJ2-5	TGTGCCAGCAGCCAAGATCTGGGGGGCGCGGAGACCCAGTACTTC	CASSQDLGGAETQYF
-	TRBV29-1	TRBD2	TRBJ2-1	TGCAGCGTTGCGGGCGCGGGAGGACGGCCCACCTACAATGAGCAGTTCTTC	CSVAGAGGRPTYNEQFF
-	TRBV28	-	TRBJ2-3	TGTGCCAGCAGTCGCGGACAGAGACTTTACACAGATACGCAGTATTTT	CASSRGQRLYTDTQYF
few	TRBV6-4	-	TRBJ2-5	TGTGCCAGCAGTGAGACTAGTGGAGAGACCCAGTACTTC	CASSETSGETQYF
many	TRBV11-2	-	TRBJ2-2	TGTGCCAGCAGCTTCAGGTTTCAAAACACCGGGGAGCTGTTTTTT	CASSFRFQNTGELFF
-	TRBV6-5	TRBD1	TRBJ1-5	TGTGCCAGCAGTAAGGGACAGGGGGCCGGTCAGCCCCAGCATTTT	CASSKGQGAGQPQHF
few	TRBV5-1	TRBD1	TRBJ2-2	TGCGCCAGCAGCCCGACAGGGGCGAACACCGGGGAGCTGTTTTTT	CASSPTGANTGELFF
-	TRBV28	TRBD2	TRBJ2-7	TGTGCCAGCAGCCCCGGGGGGGGGAAAAGGCACTTC	CASSPGGGKRHF
few	TRBV9	TRBD1	TRBJ2-5	TGTGCCAGCAGCTCTCGACAGGGGGCTCAAGAGACCCAGTACTTC	CASSSRQGAQETQYF
-	TRBV5-4	TRBD2	TRBJ2-1	TGTGCCAGCAGCTTAAAACTAGCGGGAGGTGCTGAGCAGTTCTTC	CASSLKLAGGAEQFF
many	TRBV10-2	-	TRBJ2-3	TGCGCCAGCAGTGAGTCCCTGGACTACCCGGCCACAGATACGCAGTATTTT	CASSESLDYPATDTQYF
-	TRBV7-9	-	TRBJ2-4	TGTGCCAGCAGCCCCCCCCGGGGGGACATAGCCAAAAACATTCAGTACTTC	CASSPPRGDIAKNIQYF
-	TRBV7-6	TRBD2	TRBJ2-7	TGTGCCAGCAGCTTAGCTGATACTAGCGGGAGTTACGAGCAGTACTTC	CASSLADTSGSYEQYF
few	TRBV2	-	TRBJ2-3	TGTGCCAGCAGTCCTTCAGGGTTTGGTGGAGATACGCAGTATTTT	CASSPSGFGGDTQYF
-	TRBV5-6	TRBD1	TRBJ1-1	TGTGCCAGCAGCCCTCAGACAGGGGATAACACTGAAGCTTTCTTT	CASSPQTGDNTEAFF
once	TRBV6-6	-	TRBJ2-3	TGTGCCAGCAGTGAGATGTTAGCGGCAGATACGCAGTATTTT	CASSEMLAADTQYF
-	TRBV18	-	TRBJ2-7	TGTGCCAGCTCGCCCGGACAGAGAAGTAGCAGCGAGCAGTACTTC	CASSPGQRSSSEQYF